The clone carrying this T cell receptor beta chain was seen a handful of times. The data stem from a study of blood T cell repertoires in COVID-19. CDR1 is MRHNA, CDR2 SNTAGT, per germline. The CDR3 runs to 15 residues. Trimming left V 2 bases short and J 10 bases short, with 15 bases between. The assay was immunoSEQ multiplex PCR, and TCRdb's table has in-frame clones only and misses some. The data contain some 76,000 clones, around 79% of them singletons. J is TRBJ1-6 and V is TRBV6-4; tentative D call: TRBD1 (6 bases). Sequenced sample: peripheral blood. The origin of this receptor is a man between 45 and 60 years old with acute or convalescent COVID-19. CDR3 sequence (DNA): TGTGCCAGCAGTGACCGAGGGGGGGGACGGTCACCCCTCCACTTT. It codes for CASSDRGGGRSPLHF.